This TCR beta chain derives from a study of blood T cells in healthy people across ages. V shed 7 bases, J shed 2 bases, and the junction held 13 bases outside the gene matches. The CDR3 consists of 16 residues. Whole-study results and caveats: Observed TCR beta diversity per million T cells went down as age went up. This fall followed a roughly linear course with age. Strong correlation linked observed beta diversity and percent naive T cells. Long-lived and aged donors differed, with more naive CD4+ cells and higher diversity in the long-lived.

Together with a sample-barcoded 5' primer, a J-beta primer mix was included in a second PCR lasting roughly 6 to 12 cycles. TCRdb independently ran MiXCR on the 5' RACE reads; one entry per CDR3 protein. The sample records about 1.1 million distinct CDR3 sequences, under 40% being singletons. Isolated PBMCs totaled at least 6 million in each sample. As for this clonotype: The antigen is unknown.

This clonotype was obtained from a man between 18 and 29 years old in good health. Source material: blood. V and J are TRBV12-3 or TRBV12-4 and TRBJ1-1; TRBD1 matches 7 bases. DNA of the CDR3: TGTGCCAGCACCCGAACAGGGGCCCCTGACAACACTGAAGCTTTCTTT. Translating it yields CASTRTGAPDNTEAFF.